This T cell receptor (beta chain) was captured by sequencing in a study of T cells after yellow fever vaccination. General study findings and limits: Post-booster samples contained most primary-vaccination clones (approximately 96% CD4, 70% to 90% CD8). The secondary T-cell response peaked on day 5, not day 15, but was weaker.

Trimming removed 1 base from V and 5 bases from J, with 15 bases in between. This CDR3 has 15 residues. Per the germline V gene, CDR1 is MNHEY and CDR2 is SVGEGT. Template switching with 5'RACE generated the TCR cDNA and added a universal primer site and UMIs. TCRdb passed the 5' RACE reads through MiXCR, listing each CDR3 protein once. The sample contains 150,000 to 200,000 distinct CDR3 sequences, approximately 9.7% of which appear only once. This clonotype was picked up a small number of times. What it binds is unknown. The gene calls are TRBV6-2 or TRBV6-3 and TRBJ2-7; unclear D gene. This TCR came from a man between 18 and 35 years old who received the YFV17D yellow fever vaccine. Sequencing used CD8+ T cells sorted from PBMCs, obtained 45 days after the yellow fever booster vaccination. The CDR3 is CASSYFRAPTDEQYF. The CDR3 DNA follows: TGTGCCAGCAGTTACTTCCGGGCCCCTACAGACGAGCAGTACTTC.